The sequence of this T cell receptor (beta chain) was determined in a study of T cell changes during pregnancy in multiple sclerosis. TCRdb's copy holds only in-frame clones and misses some; the assay was immunoSEQ multiplex PCR. The data contain some 27,000 clones, roughly 91% of them singletons. This CDR3 is built from 16 residues. Unmatched junction bases numbered 5, after V lost 1 base and J lost 2 bases. The material sequenced was CD4+ T cells from peripheral blood mononuclear cells, taken after pregnancy. This TCR derives from a female donor with multiple sclerosis, enrolled in a pregnancy study. The genes are TRBV5-3 and TRBJ2-1, with 8 bases aligning to TRBD1. TRBV5-3 falls under the ORF class, with uncertain function. CDR3 amino acids: CARSLPGTGPYNEQFF. DNA for the CDR3: TGTGCCAGAAGCTTGCCCGGGACAGGACCCTACAATGAGCAGTTCTTC.